This passage covers 10 T cell receptor beta chains from one sample sequenced in a study of T cells in localized non-small cell lung cancer. Assay used: immunoSEQ multiplex PCR; TCRdb lists only in-frame clones, some missing. This table holds 41,000 or so clones, about 90% found once. Source: peripheral blood, taken before any cancer treatment. These receptors were obtained from a female donor over 55 with stage I squamous cell lung carcinoma.

The chain combines TRBV7-9 with TRBJ2-7; 8 bases are a match to TRBD2. J lost 6 bases, V lost 5 bases, and 15 bases had no gene match. Germline CDR1 reads SEHNR; CDR2 reads FQNEAQ (reference sequence). This CDR3 region has 16 residues. The CDR3 spells CASSLQGTSSASEQYF. In DNA, the CDR3 is TGTGCCAGCAGCCTTCAGGGGACTAGTTCGGCCTCCGAGCAGTACTTC.

There are a few counts of this clone. The chain uses TRBV27 and TRBJ1-5, with 8 positions matching TRBD1. Germline lookup yields CDR1 MNHEY and CDR2 SMNVEV (reference sequence). The trim removed 6 bases at V and 6 bases at J, leaving 7 bases unmatched. The CDR3 contains 14 residues. CDR3 sequence (DNA): TGTGCCAGCAGCCGGACAGGGTTCGGTCAGCCCCAGCATTTT. Translation gives CASSRTGFGQPQHF.

The chain joins TRBV29-1 to TRBJ2-7, with D possibly TRBD1 on 6 matching bases. V was shortened by 7 bases and J by 0 bases, with 13 bases between the two germline ends. CDR3 length: 13 amino acids. Germline loops: CDR1 SQVTM, CDR2 ANQGSEA. The CDR3 DNA follows: TGCAGCGCCGGTACAGGGAGCTCCTACGAGCAGTACTTC. It encodes CSAGTGSSYEQYF.

This rearrangement joins TRBV4-2 to TRBJ2-6; weak D call: TRBD2 (5 bases). CDR1 is LGHNA and CDR2 is YNFKEQ in the germline V gene. Trimming pared 0 bases from V and 0 bases from J, leaving 15 bases between. The CDR3 runs to 19 residues. In nucleotides, the CDR3 is TGTGCCAGCAGCCAAGATCCAAGGCGGGCGAGCTCTGGGGCCAACGTCCTGACTTTC. As protein: CASSQDPRRASSGANVLTF.

V usage is TRBV7-3 and J usage is TRBJ2-1; 7 bases map to TRBD2. The CDR3 contains 15 residues. V trimming: 4 bases; J trimming: 3 bases; junction bases outside the gene matches: 6. Per the germline V gene, CDR1 is SGHTA and CDR2 is FQGTGA. This CDR3 reads CASSYGGSYYNEQFF. The CDR3 bases are TGTGCCAGCAGCTATGGCGGGAGTTACTACAATGAGCAGTTCTTC.

The chain couples TRBV6-5 to TRBJ1-2, with 9 bases fitting TRBD1. This CDR3 has 12 amino acids. V lost 11 bases to trimming and J lost 4 bases; unmatched junction nucleotides: 5. Germline CDR1 is MNHEY and CDR2 is SVGAGI. CDR3: CAATGGAYGYTF. Here the CDR3 DNA reads TGTGCCGCTACAGGGGGCGCCTATGGCTACACCTTC.

In its sample, this clone was seen once. This sequence joins TRBV19 and TRBJ2-3; D gene unclear. V lost 3 bases, J lost 0 bases, and 10 bases lay in between. CDR3 size: 15 residues. From germline, CDR1 is LNHDA and CDR2 SQIVND (reference sequence). The CDR3 sequence is CASSISAASTDTQYF. The DNA of the CDR3 is TGTGCCAGTAGTATCTCAGCCGCTAGCACAGATACGCAGTATTTT.

This clone was found once. The chain carries TRBV2 and TRBJ2-1; D perhaps matches TRBD1 (5 bases). Germline values: CDR1 SNHLY, CDR2 FYNNEI. V was cut by 0 bases and J by 6 bases, with 12 bases left in between. This CDR3 contains 15 residues. CDR3 nucleotides: TGTGCCAGCAGTGAAGCGCTAGGGGAATCCAATGAGCAGTTCTTC. The encoded protein is CASSEALGESNEQFF.

The CDR3 DNA reads TGCGCCAGCAGCTTGACAGACCCGAACACTGAAGCTTTCTTT. It codes for CASSLTDPNTEAFF. The genes are TRBV5-1 and TRBJ1-1; D unclear. Germline V gene lookup returns CDR1 SGHRS and CDR2 YFSETQ. V lost 1 base and J lost 1, with 8 bases in between. This CDR3 has 14 amino acids. Drawing the rest from reference TRBV5-1 and TRBJ1-1, the complete variable domain is KAGVTQTPRYLIKTRGQQVTLSCSPISGHRSVSWYQQTPGQGLQFLFEYFSETQRNKGNFPGRFSGRQFSNSRSEMNVSTLELGDSALYLCASSLTDPNTEAFFGQGTRLTVV.

The rearrangement joins TRBV9 to TRBJ2-2, with 10 bases fitting TRBD2. The CDR3 has 16 residues. Germline assignment: CDR1 SGDLS and CDR2 YYNGEE. V gave up 0 bases and J gave up 1 base; unmatched junction bases: 0. The CDR3 is CASSVGLAGNTGELFF. The CDR3 DNA reads TGTGCCAGCAGCGTAGGACTAGCGGGGAACACCGGGGAGCTGTTTTTT.